Sequencing of this T cell receptor (beta chain) was carried out in a study of CD8 T cells in ankylosing spondylitis. Molecular-barcoded quantitative 5'-RACE produced these TCR beta libraries. TCRdb recomputed calls from the 5' RACE reads with MiXCR, one row per CDR3 protein. The table records around 120,000 distinct CDR3 sequences, 7% to 10% of them present only once. Overall study results and limits: It appeared that ankylosing spondylitis blood was characterized by a TCR beta motif of about eight highly homologous variants. As for the disease-linked clones, they showed a CD8+ phenotype and occurred at relatively low frequencies in peripheral blood.

There are many counts of this clonotype. Antigen unknown. This receptor was identified in a male donor with ankylosing spondylitis or in good health (not recorded which). Sequenced sample: blood, either unsorted or a sorted T cell fraction (not recorded which).

This CDR3 is CSAENQGAGPGNTIYF. CDR3 DNA sequence: TGCAGTGCCGAAAATCAAGGGGCGGGGCCTGGAAACACCATATATTTT. The chain has TRBV20-1 and TRBJ1-3; TRBD1 is a possible D gene (5 bases). The CDR3 contains 16 residues. Germline V gene sequence: CDR1 DFQATT, CDR2 SNEGSKA (reference sequence). Trimming removed 6 bases at V and 2 bases at J, with 20 bases between.